The 3 T cell receptor beta chains below all came from one sample that was sequenced in a study of vaccination effects on CD4 cells after COVID-19. Sequenced by immunoSEQ multiplex PCR; TCRdb stores in-frame clones only, minus some. The sample has roughly 27,000 clones; roughly four fifths are singletons. Under the ViraFEST assay, PBMC were stimulated with viral peptide pools so that antigen-specific CD4+ T cells expanded. Sequencing was performed afterwards. At the end of less than 12 days of culture, CD4+ T cells were isolated. The vaccine given was either BNT162b2 or mRNA-1273, in two doses. No antigen has been identified for these receptors. The specimen comprised CD4+ T cells from PBMCs cultured with HCoV-NL63 spike peptides, sampled after COVID-19 vaccination. The receptor set was obtained from a human donor who received a COVID-19 vaccine. Some clones in this sample may be carry-over from other donors' samples.

The chain links TRBV19 to TRBJ1-2; weak D call: TRBD1 (5 bases). Trimming removed 8 bases at V and 3 bases at J, with 22 bases between. Germline-derived CDR1 and CDR2 are LNHDA and SQIVND (reference sequence). The CDR3 covers 16 residues. In DNA form, the CDR3 reads TGTGCCAGTCAAATGGGGAGGTTTGGGACTGACTATGGCTACACCTTC. Protein: CASQMGRFGTDYGYTF.

CDR3 nucleotide sequence: TGTGCCAGCAGTTTAAACGGGGGATATAGCAATCAGCCCCAGCATTTT. It encodes CASSLNGGYSNQPQHF. The V call is TRBV28, the J call TRBJ1-5; weak D call: TRBD1 (5 bases). CDR1 and CDR2 from the germline V gene are MDHEN and SYDVKM. Trimming took off 2 bases at V and 0 bases at J, with 11 bases between the two ends. CDR3 length: 16 amino acids.

V usage is TRBV10-2 and J usage is TRBJ1-2; D is perhaps TRBD1 (6 bases). Germline V gives CDR1 WSHSY, CDR2 SAAADI. CDR3 length: 13 amino acids. Trimming took off 6 bases at V and 3 bases at J, with 11 bases between the two ends. CDR3 loop: CASRRPGDYGYTF. CDR3 DNA sequence: TGCGCCAGCAGGCGCCCAGGGGACTATGGCTACACCTTC.